This is a list of T cell receptor beta chains from one sample in a study of blood T cell repertoires in COVID-19. Produced via immunoSEQ multiplex PCR; TCRdb's table is partial and in-frame only. The table lists around 36,000 clones, around 80% of them singletons, with approximately 40% in the top ten. Input material: peripheral blood. These receptors were obtained from a man of 80 years or more with active or convalescent COVID-19. Both conserved end residues are part of each CDR3. A D gene is named only where the DNA matches it firmly. Some rows mark clone size as missing; the rest say once, few, many or name a class of expanded clone.

d_call: TRBD2
v_call: TRBV7-8
j_call: TRBJ2-1
clone_size: NA
cdr3_nt: TGTGCCAGCAGCCAACTAGCGGGAGGGTACAATGAGCAGTTCTTC
cdr3_aa: CASSQLAGGYNEQFF

d_call: TRBD1
v_call: TRBV15
j_call: TRBJ2-1
clone_size: NA
cdr3_nt: TGTGCCACCATCCCCGGGACAGAGATCTACAATGAGCAGTTCTTC
cdr3_aa: CATIPGTEIYNEQFF

d_call: TRBD2
v_call: TRBV7-2
j_call: TRBJ2-3
clone_size: NA
cdr3_nt: TGTGCCAGCAGCTCCCGAGGGGCTAGCGGGAGGAGGACAGATACGCAGTATTTT
cdr3_aa: CASSSRGASGRRTDTQYF

d_call: TRBD2
v_call: TRBV9
j_call: TRBJ2-1
clone_size: NA
cdr3_nt: TGTGCCAGCAGCGTCACTAGCGCTTTCTCCTACAATGAGCAGTTCTTC
cdr3_aa: CASSVTSAFSYNEQFF

d_call: TRBD1
v_call: TRBV6-1
j_call: TRBJ1-3
clone_size: few
cdr3_nt: TGTGCCAGCAGTGAAATCGTGACAGGGAATGGCGGAAACACCATATATTTT
cdr3_aa: CASSEIVTGNGGNTIYF

d_call: NA
v_call: TRBV10-3
j_call: TRBJ1-3
clone_size: NA
cdr3_nt: TGTGCCCTCCCGGGAAAGTTCTCTGGAAACACCATATATTTT
cdr3_aa: CALPGKFSGNTIYF

d_call: NA
v_call: TRBV12-3/TRBV12-4
j_call: TRBJ1-5
clone_size: NA
cdr3_nt: TGTGCCAGCAGTTTTTTCGGGCAGCCCCAGCATTTT
cdr3_aa: CASSFFGQPQHF

d_call: NA
v_call: TRBV7-2
j_call: TRBJ2-2
clone_size: NA
cdr3_nt: TGTGCCAGCAGTCTGACTAGGTCCGGGGAGCTGTTTTTT
cdr3_aa: CASSLTRSGELFF

d_call: NA
v_call: TRBV5-1
j_call: TRBJ1-1
clone_size: NA
cdr3_nt: TGCGCCAGCAGCTTGGCCTTACAGAACACTGAAGCTTTCTTT
cdr3_aa: CASSLALQNTEAFF

d_call: TRBD1
v_call: TRBV7-2
j_call: TRBJ2-1
clone_size: NA
cdr3_nt: TGTGCCAGCAGCTTATATGGACAGGGGGCCTACAATGAGCAGTTCTTC
cdr3_aa: CASSLYGQGAYNEQFF

d_call: NA
v_call: TRBV19
j_call: TRBJ2-3
clone_size: few
cdr3_nt: TGTGCCAGTAGTATTCCCGGGGATACCGCAGATACGCAGTATTTT
cdr3_aa: CASSIPGDTADTQYF

d_call: NA
v_call: TRBV5-1
j_call: TRBJ1-2
clone_size: few
cdr3_nt: TGCGCCAGCAGCTTCCCAGGGCAAAACTACACCTTC
cdr3_aa: CASSFPGQNYTF

d_call: TRBD1
v_call: TRBV4-1
j_call: TRBJ2-1
clone_size: NA
cdr3_nt: TGCGCCAGCAGCCTACGGCCCCCAGGGGGAAATGAGCAGTTCTTC
cdr3_aa: CASSLRPPGGNEQFF

d_call: NA
v_call: TRBV6-5
j_call: TRBJ2-4
clone_size: NA
cdr3_nt: TGTGCCAGCAGACCAGGTCCCAAAAACATTCAGTACTTC
cdr3_aa: CASRPGPKNIQYF

d_call: NA
v_call: TRBV7-3
j_call: TRBJ2-3
clone_size: once
cdr3_nt: TGTGCCAGCGGCAGGGTTCGCACAGATACGCAGTATTTT
cdr3_aa: CASGRVRTDTQYF

d_call: TRBD1
v_call: TRBV5-1
j_call: TRBJ2-5
clone_size: NA
cdr3_nt: TGCGCCAGCAGCTTGGCCGGGGTTGGGACAGGGCAAGAGACCCAGTACTTC
cdr3_aa: CASSLAGVGTGQETQYF

d_call: NA
v_call: TRBV2
j_call: TRBJ2-3
clone_size: NA
cdr3_nt: TGTGCCAGCCGCACGATAGCGGAGACAGATACGCAGTATTTT
cdr3_aa: CASRTIAETDTQYF

d_call: NA
v_call: TRBV4-2
j_call: TRBJ2-3
clone_size: NA
cdr3_nt: TGTGCCAGCAGCCAAGATCCTGGGACACAGCTTCCAGATACGCAGTATTTT
cdr3_aa: CASSQDPGTQLPDTQYF

d_call: NA
v_call: TRBV3-1/TRBV3-2
j_call: TRBJ1-5
clone_size: NA
cdr3_nt: TGTGCCAGCAGCCAAGATCCCAGTCAGCCCCAGCATTTT
cdr3_aa: CASSQDPSQPQHF

d_call: NA
v_call: TRBV6-2/TRBV6-3
j_call: TRBJ1-5
clone_size: NA
cdr3_nt: TGTGCCAGCAGTCCCCGTCTTCAGGGATGGAATCAGCCCCAGCATTTT
cdr3_aa: CASSPRLQGWNQPQHF

d_call: NA
v_call: TRBV11-3
j_call: TRBJ2-5
clone_size: NA
cdr3_nt: TGTGCCAGCGCGGACAACCACGGATCGACCCAGTACTTC
cdr3_aa: CASADNHGSTQYF

d_call: NA
v_call: TRBV6-5
j_call: TRBJ2-1
clone_size: NA
cdr3_nt: TGTGCCAGCAGTCAAAGCGGTTCCTACAATGAGCAGTTCTTC
cdr3_aa: CASSQSGSYNEQFF

d_call: NA
v_call: TRBV5-8
j_call: TRBJ2-7
clone_size: NA
cdr3_nt: TGTGCCAGCAGCTTGAAACAGGGGACTCCTTACGAGCAGTACTTC
cdr3_aa: CASSLKQGTPYEQYF